The entry below gives a single T cell receptor beta chain sequence along with its context. In its sample, this clonotype was seen many times. It has no known antigen specificity. There are no base qualities to consult, and no much larger clone falls within one base. For repertoire sequencing, the TCR beta CDR3 regions were amplified from RNA transcripts. The first round was an RT-PCR using HTBI primers with the Qiagen OneStep RT-PCR kit, and this first round was followed by a second-round multiplex PCR, then size selection and purification. Libraries were sequenced paired-end with 100 bp reads on an Illumina HiSeq2000. The original methods were these. Reads were processed with SOAPnuke, discarding reads with adapters, uncalled bases, mean Phred below 15, or no exact constant-primer or identifier match. COPE v1.2.5 was used to merge the high-quality paired reads. Unique nucleotide sequences were defined as clonotypes and aligned to IMGT TRB V, D and J references using MiTCR v1.1. Analysis was restricted to V-J combinations with a frequency above 0.0001, which covered roughly 99% of repertoires. For each V-J combination, a TCR clonal expansion and chaos score was defined as F50 clonal expansion divided by the chaos observed in the TCRdist matrix. Welch's t-statistics and random forest were used to reduce features to about 14 V-J combinations, which were fed into a naive Bayes classifier. The similarity between thyroid and blood repertoires was quantified using the Morisita-Horn index. The public sequencing data were trimmed at Q25 with fastp and processed into clonotypes with MiXCR by TCRdb, which kept only in-frame beta chains. Rows with one shared CDR3 protein collapse into an entry with the most common genes and DNA. The V and J calls follow TCRdb's processing rather than the paper's. The sample table contains over 500,000 distinct CDR3 sequences; only one count was recorded for approximately 21% of them. The ten top clones hold around 7% of the sample.

V is reduced by 5 bases and J by 8 bases, leaving a spacing of 10 bases between them. The CDR3 runs 12 residues from the cysteine to the phenylalanine. The entry retains the CDR3 DNA only, 36 bases that are in frame from base 1. The sample comes from a study of Graves' ophthalmopathy and Graves' hyperthyroidism (dated by TCRdb to 2016 to 2018). Notes on the research overall: Peripheral blood samples were taken at the time of initial diagnosis, before any treatment was given. The 100 or so discovery patients were divided at random into training and test sets in a 7:3 ratio. An independent validation cohort was composed of roughly 18 hyperthyroidism patients and 17 patients who later progressed from hyperthyroidism to ophthalmopathy. In more than five hyperthyroidism patients, T-cell repertoires of thyroid tissue and blood were compared. In total, approximately 130 blood samples were TCR-sequenced: approximately 42 ophthalmopathy, 80 or so hyperthyroidism and some 17 hyperthyroidism-to-ophthalmopathy patients. Following sample collection, hyperthyroidism patients were given methimazole at a starting dose of 30 mg daily, and ophthalmopathy patients were given high-dose intravenous methylprednisolone. To explore V-J signatures that distinguish ophthalmopathy from hyperthyroidism, a discovery set of 100 patients was enrolled, made up of around 40 with ophthalmopathy and 57 with stable hyperthyroidism. The study used TCR beta repertoire signatures to distinguish Graves' ophthalmopathy from Graves' hyperthyroidism and to predict progression to ophthalmopathy. Summary of the overall study and its limitations: The 13-signature model separated ophthalmopathy from stable hyperthyroidism with approximately 85% sensitivity and less than 83% specificity in cross-validation, and 80%/75% in the test set. In validation, the model predicted ophthalmopathy progression with about 71% sensitivity and about 73% specificity; approximately 12 predicted patients were CT-confirmed with GO in a median of approximately six months. Most of the expanded thyroid clonotypes with a frequency above 0.001 were also detected in blood, and it was suggested that the thyroid immune response may be reflected by blood repertoires. Sample size was not statistically predetermined, and group allocation was not concealed from the investigators.

Stable hyperthyroidism was defined as no progression to ophthalmopathy within 18 months of follow-up. Hyperthyroidism patients were newly diagnosed, with disease duration under 2 months, and aged 18 to 65 years. Patients were excluded if they had other autoimmune diseases, uncontrolled infections, pregnancy or lactation. Diagnosis relied on clinical symptoms, serum thyroxine, TRAb, thyroid ultrasound and orbital computed tomography. Using Ficoll-Paque density gradient centrifugation, PBMCs were isolated from over 8.5 ml of fresh peripheral blood. Total RNA was extracted using Trizol reagent, and RNA quality was checked on an Agilent 2100 Bioanalyzer.

This clonotype was sampled from a young woman with stable Graves' hyperthyroidism. Some clones in this sample may be carry-over from other donors' samples. Donor details come from another sample of the same person, matched by shared clones. The sequence joins TRBV12-3 or TRBV12-4 to TRBJ2-4, with the D segment identity uncertain. The sequencing input was peripheral blood. The nucleotide sequence is given as TGTGCCAGCAGTGGTCTGTCCCACATTCAGTACTTC. Protein translation: CASSGLSHIQYF.